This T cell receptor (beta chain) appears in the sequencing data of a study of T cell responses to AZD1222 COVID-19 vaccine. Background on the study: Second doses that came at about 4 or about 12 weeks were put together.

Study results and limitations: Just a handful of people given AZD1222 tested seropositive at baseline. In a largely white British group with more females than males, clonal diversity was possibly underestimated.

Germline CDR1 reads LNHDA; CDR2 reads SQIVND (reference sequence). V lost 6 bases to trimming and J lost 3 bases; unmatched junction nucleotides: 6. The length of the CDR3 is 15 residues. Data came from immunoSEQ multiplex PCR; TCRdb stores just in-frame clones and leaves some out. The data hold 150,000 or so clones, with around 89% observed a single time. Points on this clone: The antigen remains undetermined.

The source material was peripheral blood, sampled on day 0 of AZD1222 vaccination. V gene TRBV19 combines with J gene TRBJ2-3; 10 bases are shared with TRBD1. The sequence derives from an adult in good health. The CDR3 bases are TGTGCCAGTAGCCTATGGGGACAGGGGACAGATACGCAGTATTTT. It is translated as CASSLWGQGTDTQYF.